This is a list of T cell receptor beta chains from one sample in a study of blood T cell repertoires in COVID-19. Profiled with immunoSEQ multiplex PCR; TCRdb holds only in-frame clones, not every one. The data hold 150,000 or so clones, with 86% observed a single time. The sample taken for sequencing was PBMCs or T cells enriched from blood (not recorded which). Receptor source: a middle-aged man who had recovered from COVID-19. Each CDR3 is given with its conserved first and last residue. The D gene is left open where the match is weak. Not all rows give a size; the values are once, few, many and, for expanded clones, a class.

d_gene | j_gene | v_gene | abundance | CDR3nt | CDR3aa
- | TRBJ2-7 | TRBV21-1 | - | TGTGCCAGCAGCAAAGGGGGGACAGGGACCTCCTACGAGCAGTACTTC | CASSKGGTGTSYEQYF
- | TRBJ1-2 | TRBV2 | - | TGTGCCAGCAGTGAAGCCAGATACGGCTACACCTTC | CASSEARYGYTF
- | TRBJ2-5 | TRBV24-1 | - | TGTGCCACCAGTGATTTGCGACAGGACAGAGGGACCCAGTACTTC | CATSDLRQDRGTQYF
- | TRBJ1-2 | TRBV5-6 | once | TGTGCCAGCAGCTTGGGCGCGGGAGGGGCTAACTATGGCTACACCTTC | CASSLGAGGANYGYTF
- | TRBJ1-6 | TRBV3-1/TRBV3-2 | - | TGTGCCAGCAGCCGATTCAGGCCCGACAGTCTTAATTCACCCCTCCACTTT | CASSRFRPDSLNSPLHF
- | TRBJ2-1 | TRBV4-3 | - | TGCGCCAGCAGCCAAGAACTCGGAGGGAAGCAGTTCTTC | CASSQELGGKQFF
TRBD1 | TRBJ1-2 | TRBV7-3 | - | TGTGCCAGCAGCCCCGGGACAGGGGGAGCTAACTATGGCTACACCTTC | CASSPGTGGANYGYTF
TRBD1 | TRBJ2-2 | TRBV5-1 | - | TGCGCCAGCAGCTTGCTGGACAGGGCTCCCGGGGAGCTGTTTTTT | CASSLLDRAPGELFF
- | TRBJ2-7 | TRBV28 | few | TGTGCCAGCAGTGAACAGAACTCCTACGAGCAGTACTTC | CASSEQNSYEQYF
- | TRBJ1-3 | TRBV7-2 | - | TGTGCCAGCAGCTTTTGGGGCAACTCTGGAAACACCATATATTTT | CASSFWGNSGNTIYF
- | TRBJ1-5 | TRBV11-2 | - | TGTGCCAGCAGCTTGGACAGTGGGGGTCAGCCCCAGCATTTT | CASSLDSGGQPQHF
- | TRBJ1-2 | TRBV2 | - | TGTGCCAGCAGGTCTAGGGGGGGCTACACCTTC | CASRSRGGYTF
- | TRBJ2-5 | TRBV12-3/TRBV12-4 | few | TGTGCCAGCAGCAGTACAGAGACCCAGTACTTC | CASSSTETQYF
TRBD2 | TRBJ2-5 | TRBV19 | - | TGTGCCAGTAGTGCTAGCGGGGGATTGAAGACCCAGTACTTC | CASSASGGLKTQYF
TRBD1 | TRBJ2-2 | TRBV6-5 | - | TGTGCCAGCAGTTTCACAGGGGCCCCGAACACCGGGGAGCTGTTTTTT | CASSFTGAPNTGELFF
TRBD2 | TRBJ2-3 | TRBV24-1 | - | TGTGCCACCAGTGACCGACAGGGGATTAGCGGGGGGGAACTCACAGATACGCAGTATTTT | CATSDRQGISGGELTDTQYF
- | TRBJ1-4 | TRBV10-3 | once | TGTGCCATCAGTGATTGGGGCTTGACAGCAACTAATGAAAAACTGTTTTTT | CAISDWGLTATNEKLFF
TRBD1 | TRBJ1-5 | TRBV18 | - | TGTGCCAGCTCACCAAGAGGGGGCTATAGCAATCAGCCCCAGCATTTT | CASSPRGGYSNQPQHF
TRBD1 | TRBJ1-2 | TRBV27 | - | TGTGCCAGCAGTTCTTCAACAGGGGTTAATGGCTACACCTTC | CASSSSTGVNGYTF
TRBD1 | TRBJ1-1 | TRBV18 | - | TGTGCCAGCTCACCACCCCCAGGGGGAGTAAAAACTGAAGCTTTCTTT | CASSPPPGGVKTEAFF